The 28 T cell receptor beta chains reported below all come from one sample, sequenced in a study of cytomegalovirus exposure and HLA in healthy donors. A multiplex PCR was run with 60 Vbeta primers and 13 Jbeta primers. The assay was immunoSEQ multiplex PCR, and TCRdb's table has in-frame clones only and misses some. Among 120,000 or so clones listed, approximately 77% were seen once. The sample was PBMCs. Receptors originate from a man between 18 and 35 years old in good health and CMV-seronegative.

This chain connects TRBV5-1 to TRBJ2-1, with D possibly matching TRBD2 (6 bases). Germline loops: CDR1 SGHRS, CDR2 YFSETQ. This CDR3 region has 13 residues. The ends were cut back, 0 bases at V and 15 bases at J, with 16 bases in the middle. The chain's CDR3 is CASSLAMTSSLFF. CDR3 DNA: TGCGCCAGCAGCTTGGCCATGACTAGTTCCCTGTTCTTC.

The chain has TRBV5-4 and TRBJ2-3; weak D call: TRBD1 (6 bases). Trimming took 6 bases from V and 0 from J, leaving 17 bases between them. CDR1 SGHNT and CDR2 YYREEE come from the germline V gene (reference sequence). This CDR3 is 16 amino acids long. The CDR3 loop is CASTTYFTGSTDTQYF. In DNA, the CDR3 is TGTGCCAGCACCACGTATTTTACAGGGAGCACAGATACGCAGTATTTT.

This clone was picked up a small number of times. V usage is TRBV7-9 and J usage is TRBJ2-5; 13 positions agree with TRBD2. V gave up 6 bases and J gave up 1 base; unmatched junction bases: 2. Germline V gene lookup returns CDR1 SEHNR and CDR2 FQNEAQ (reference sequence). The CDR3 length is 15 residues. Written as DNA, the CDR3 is TGTGCCAGCAGTTGGACTAGCGGGGGCCAAGAGACCCAGTACTTC. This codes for CASSWTSGGQETQYF.

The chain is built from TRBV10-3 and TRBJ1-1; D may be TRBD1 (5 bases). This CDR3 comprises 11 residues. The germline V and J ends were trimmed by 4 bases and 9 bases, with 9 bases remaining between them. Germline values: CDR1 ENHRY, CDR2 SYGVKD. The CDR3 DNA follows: TGTGCCATCAGTGGGCAGGGCAAAGCTTTCTTT. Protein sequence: CAISGQGKAFF.

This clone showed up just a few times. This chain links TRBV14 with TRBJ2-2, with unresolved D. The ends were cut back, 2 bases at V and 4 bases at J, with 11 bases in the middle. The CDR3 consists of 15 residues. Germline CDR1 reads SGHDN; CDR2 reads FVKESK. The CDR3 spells CASSQNIGSTGELFF. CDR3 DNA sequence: TGTGCCAGCAGCCAAAATATCGGGTCCACCGGGGAGCTGTTTTTT.

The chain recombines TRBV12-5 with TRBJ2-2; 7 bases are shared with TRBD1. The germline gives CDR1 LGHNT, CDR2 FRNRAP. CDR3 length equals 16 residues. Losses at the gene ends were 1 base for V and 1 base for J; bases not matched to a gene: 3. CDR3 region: CASGLDRDRNTGELFF. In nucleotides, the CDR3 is TGTGCTAGTGGTTTGGACCGGGACAGGAACACCGGGGAGCTGTTTTTT.

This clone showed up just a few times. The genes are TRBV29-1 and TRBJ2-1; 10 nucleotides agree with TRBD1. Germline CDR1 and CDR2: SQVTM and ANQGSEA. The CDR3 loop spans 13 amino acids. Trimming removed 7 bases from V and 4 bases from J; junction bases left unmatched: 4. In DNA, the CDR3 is TGCAGCGCCCTGGGACAGGGGTACAATGAGCAGTTCTTC. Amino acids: CSALGQGYNEQFF.

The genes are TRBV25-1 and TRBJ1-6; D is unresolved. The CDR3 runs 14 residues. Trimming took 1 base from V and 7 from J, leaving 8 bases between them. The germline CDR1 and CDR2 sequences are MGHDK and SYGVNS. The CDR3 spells CASSEFGENSPLHF. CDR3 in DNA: TGTGCCAGCAGTGAATTCGGGGAAAATTCACCCCTCCACTTT.

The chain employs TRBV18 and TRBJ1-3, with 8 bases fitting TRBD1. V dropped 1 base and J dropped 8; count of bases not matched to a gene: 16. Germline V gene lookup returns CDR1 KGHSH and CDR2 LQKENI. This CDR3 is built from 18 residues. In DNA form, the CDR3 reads TGTGCCAGCTCACCACAGTGGCAGGGGGCATATCGGTTGGACACCATATATTTT. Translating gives CASSPQWQGAYRLDTIYF.

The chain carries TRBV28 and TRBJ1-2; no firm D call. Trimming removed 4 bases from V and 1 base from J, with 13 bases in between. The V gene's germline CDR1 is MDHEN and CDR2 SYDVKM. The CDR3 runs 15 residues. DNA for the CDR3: TGTGCCAGCAGTTCGGATGGGCAGGTTAACTATGGCTACACCTTC. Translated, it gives CASSSDGQVNYGYTF.

The CDR3 region has the DNA TGTGCCAGCTCACTCTGGGACTCCCGAGATGGACTAGCGGACCTTATCCTTTTCTACAATGAGCAGTTCTTC. This codes for CASSLWDSRDGLADLILFYNEQFF. The chain employs TRBV18 and TRBJ2-1; 10 positions match TRBD2. CDR1 is KGHSH and CDR2 is LQKENI in the germline V gene. This CDR3 contains 24 residues. J was trimmed by 3 bases and V by 4 bases; bases with no gene match: 30.

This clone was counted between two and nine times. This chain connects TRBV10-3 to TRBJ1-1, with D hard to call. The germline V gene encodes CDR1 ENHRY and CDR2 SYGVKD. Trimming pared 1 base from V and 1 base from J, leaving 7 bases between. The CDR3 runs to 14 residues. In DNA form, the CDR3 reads TGTGCCATCAGTGAGTGGGCAGGGAACACTGAAGCTTTCTTT. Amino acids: CAISEWAGNTEAFF.

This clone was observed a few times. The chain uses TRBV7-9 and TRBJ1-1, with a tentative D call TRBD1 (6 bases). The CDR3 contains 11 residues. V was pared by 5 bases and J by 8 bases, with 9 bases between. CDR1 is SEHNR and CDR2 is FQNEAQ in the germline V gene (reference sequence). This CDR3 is CASSPGTEAFF. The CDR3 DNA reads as TGTGCCAGCAGCCCCGGGACAGAAGCTTTCTTT.

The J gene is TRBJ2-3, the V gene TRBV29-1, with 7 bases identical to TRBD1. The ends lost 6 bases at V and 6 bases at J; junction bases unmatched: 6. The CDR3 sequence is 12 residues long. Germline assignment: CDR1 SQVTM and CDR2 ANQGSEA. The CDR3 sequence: CSVDTGVDTQYF. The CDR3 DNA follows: TGCAGCGTGGATACAGGGGTGGATACGCAGTATTTT.

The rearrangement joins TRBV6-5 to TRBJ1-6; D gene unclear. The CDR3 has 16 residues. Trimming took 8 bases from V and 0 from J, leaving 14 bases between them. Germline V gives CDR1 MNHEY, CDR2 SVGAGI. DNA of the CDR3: TGTGCCAGCCGTTTTACCGAGAGCTCCTATAATTCACCCCTCCACTTT. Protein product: CASRFTESSYNSPLHF.

CDR3 in amino acids: CASSPRLAGEDEQFF. The CDR3 bases are TGTGCCAGCAGCCCTCGACTAGCGGGGGAGGATGAGCAGTTCTTC. This sequence joins TRBV13 and TRBJ2-1; 12 bases are a match to TRBD2. The CDR3 contains 15 residues. V lost 5 bases, J lost 8 bases, and 7 bases stayed unmatched. Germline V gene sequence: CDR1 PRHDT, CDR2 FYEKMQ (reference sequence). The full variable domain, rest sourced from reference TRBV13 and TRBJ2-1, is AAGVIQSPRHLIKEKRETATLKCYPIPRHDTVYWYQQGPGQDPQFLISFYEKMQSDKGSIPDRFSAQQFSDYHSELNMSSLELGDSALYFCASSPRLAGEDEQFFGPGTRLTVL.

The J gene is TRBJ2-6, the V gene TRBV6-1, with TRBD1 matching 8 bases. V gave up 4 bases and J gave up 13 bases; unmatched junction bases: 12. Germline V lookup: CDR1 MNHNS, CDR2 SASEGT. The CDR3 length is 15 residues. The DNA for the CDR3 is TGTGCCAGCAGTGGATTCGGACAGGGTCCATCTGTCCTGACTTTC. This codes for CASSGFGQGPSVLTF.

In nucleotides, the CDR3 is TGTGCCAGCAGCCTACTAGCGGGGACAGATACGCAGTATTTT. The encoded protein is CASSLLAGTDTQYF. This chain joins TRBV6-4 and TRBJ2-3; 10 bases agree with TRBD2. The CDR3 extends over 14 amino acids. The junction had 3 bases not matched to a gene; V was cut back by 6 bases and J by 3 bases. Germline V lookup: CDR1 MRHNA, CDR2 SNTAGT.

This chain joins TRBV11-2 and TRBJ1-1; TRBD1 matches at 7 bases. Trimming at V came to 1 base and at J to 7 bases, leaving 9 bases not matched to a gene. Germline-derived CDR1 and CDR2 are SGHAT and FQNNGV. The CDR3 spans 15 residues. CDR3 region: CASSLARTGTFEAFF. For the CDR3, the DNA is TGTGCCAGCAGCTTAGCGAGGACAGGAACCTTTGAAGCTTTCTTT.

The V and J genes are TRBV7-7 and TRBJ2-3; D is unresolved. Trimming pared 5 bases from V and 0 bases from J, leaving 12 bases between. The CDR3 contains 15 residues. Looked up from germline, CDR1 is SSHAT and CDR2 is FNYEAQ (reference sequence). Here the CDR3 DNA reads TGTGCCAGCAGCCGGTCAGGTTCTAGCACAGATACGCAGTATTTT. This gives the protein CASSRSGSSTDTQYF.

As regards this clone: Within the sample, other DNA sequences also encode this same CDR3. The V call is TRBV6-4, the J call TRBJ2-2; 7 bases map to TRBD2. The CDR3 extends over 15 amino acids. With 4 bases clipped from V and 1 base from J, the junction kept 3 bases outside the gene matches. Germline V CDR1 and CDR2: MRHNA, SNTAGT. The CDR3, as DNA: TGTGCCAGCAGTGGAGGCGGGGGGAACACCGGGGAGCTGTTTTTT. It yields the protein CASSGGGGNTGELFF.

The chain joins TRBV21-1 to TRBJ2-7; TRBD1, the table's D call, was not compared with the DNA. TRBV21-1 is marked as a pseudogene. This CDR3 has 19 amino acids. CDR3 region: CASSKNGPGQGTSLYEQYF. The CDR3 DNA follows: TGTGCCAGCAGCAAAAACGGGCCGGGACAGGGGACTTCCCTTTACGAGCAGTACTTC.

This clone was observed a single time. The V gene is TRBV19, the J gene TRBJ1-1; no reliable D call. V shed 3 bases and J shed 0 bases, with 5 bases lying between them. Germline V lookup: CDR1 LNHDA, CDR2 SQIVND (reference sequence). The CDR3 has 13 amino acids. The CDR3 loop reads CASSISVNTEAFF. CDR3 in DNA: TGTGCCAGTAGTATCTCGGTGAACACTGAAGCTTTCTTT.

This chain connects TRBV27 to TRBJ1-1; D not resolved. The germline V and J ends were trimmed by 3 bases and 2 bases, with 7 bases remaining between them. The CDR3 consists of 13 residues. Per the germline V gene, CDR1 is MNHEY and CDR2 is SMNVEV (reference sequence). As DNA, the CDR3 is TGTGCCAGCAGTTTGTACAGAAACACTGAAGCTTTCTTT. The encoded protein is CASSLYRNTEAFF.

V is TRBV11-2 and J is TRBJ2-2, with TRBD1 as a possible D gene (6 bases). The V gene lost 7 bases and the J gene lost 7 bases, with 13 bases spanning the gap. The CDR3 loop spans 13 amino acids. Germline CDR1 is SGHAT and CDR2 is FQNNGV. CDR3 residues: CASTPPGVGELFF. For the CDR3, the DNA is TGTGCCAGCACCCCCCCAGGGGTCGGGGAGCTGTTTTTT. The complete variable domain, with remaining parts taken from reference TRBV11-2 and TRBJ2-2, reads EAGVAQSPRYKIIEKRQSVAFWCNPISGHATLYWYQQILGQGPKLLIQFQNNGVVDDSQLPKDRFSAERLKGVDSTLKIQPAKLEDSAVYLCASTPPGVGELFFGEGSRLTVL.

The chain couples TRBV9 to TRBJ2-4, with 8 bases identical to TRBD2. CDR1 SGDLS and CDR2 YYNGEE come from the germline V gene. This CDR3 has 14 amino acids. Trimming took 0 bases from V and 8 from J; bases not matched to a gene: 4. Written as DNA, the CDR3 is TGTGCCAGCAGCGTAGAGGGGACTAGGGACATTCAGTACTTC. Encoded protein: CASSVEGTRDIQYF.

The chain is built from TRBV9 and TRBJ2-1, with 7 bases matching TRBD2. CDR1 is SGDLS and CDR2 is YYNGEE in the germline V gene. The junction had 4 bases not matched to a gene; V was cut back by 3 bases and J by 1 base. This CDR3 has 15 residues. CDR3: CASSDSGISYNEQFF. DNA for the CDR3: TGTGCCAGCAGCGACAGCGGGATTTCCTACAATGAGCAGTTCTTC.

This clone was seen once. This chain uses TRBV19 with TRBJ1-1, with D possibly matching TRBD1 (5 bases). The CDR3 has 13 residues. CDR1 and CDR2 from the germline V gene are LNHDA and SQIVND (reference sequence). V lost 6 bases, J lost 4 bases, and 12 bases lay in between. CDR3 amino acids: CASRPREGTEAFF. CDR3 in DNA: TGTGCCAGTAGACCCAGGGAGGGCACTGAAGCTTTCTTT.